The 31 T cell receptor beta chains in this list originate from one sample, sequenced in a study of blood T cells in healthy people across ages. A sample-barcoded 5' primer and a J-beta primer mix were used in a second PCR of roughly 7 to 11 cycles. Via MiXCR, TCRdb re-called the 5' RACE reads, giving one row per CDR3 protein. This sample carries about 1.5 million distinct CDR3 sequences, roughly 43% of them seen once, and the ten largest clones take approximately 4.1%. Sequenced sample: blood. These receptors were taken from a young woman in good health.

J is TRBJ2-1 and V is TRBV6-2 or TRBV6-3; D may be TRBD2 (6 bases). Germline lookup yields CDR1 MNHEY and CDR2 SVGEGT. This CDR3 is 15 amino acids long. The ends were cut back, 2 bases at V and 0 bases at J, with 8 bases in the middle. The CDR3 is CASSYDGGSYNEQFF. The CDR3 DNA is TGTGCCAGCAGTTACGACGGGGGCTCCTACAATGAGCAGTTCTTC.

The chain carries TRBV7-9 and TRBJ2-1, with a weak D call TRBD2 (6 bases). Trimming pared 10 bases from V and 1 base from J, leaving 11 bases between. Germline-derived CDR1 and CDR2 are SEHNR and FQNEAQ (reference sequence). The CDR3 is 13 amino acids. CDR3 DNA sequence: TGTGCCACCGTTGGGACTTCCTACAATGAGCAGTTCTTC. Its protein product is CATVGTSYNEQFF.

As for this clonotype: A read error may account for a junction end that differs from germline. V is TRBV20-1 and J is TRBJ2-3; the match to TRBD2 covers 8 bases. Germline assignment: CDR1 DFQATT and CDR2 SNEGSKA (reference sequence). The CDR3 is 16 residues long. The CDR3 DNA is TGCAGTGTTAGAGATCCCGGACTAGCTAGCACAGATACGCAGTATTTT. It specifies CSVRDPGLASTDTQYF.

This clonotype turned up a few times. The rearrangement uses TRBV12-5 and TRBJ2-5; 9 bases align to TRBD1. Germline V lookup: CDR1 LGHNT, CDR2 FRNRAP. CDR3 length: 14 residues. The V gene end was trimmed by 4 bases and the J gene end by 2 bases; junction bases not matched to a gene: 2. Here the CDR3 DNA reads TGTGCTAGTGGTTCCGACAGGGGGCAAGAGACCCAGTACTTC. It specifies CASGSDRGQETQYF.

The V and J genes are TRBV28 and TRBJ1-5; D may be TRBD1 (5 bases). Between the trimmed V and J ends, which lost 2 bases and 3 bases, there was a span of 8 bases. The length of the CDR3 is 14 residues. CDR1 and CDR2 (germline): MDHEN, SYDVKM. The CDR3 loop reads CASSLRTYNQPQHF. DNA for the CDR3: TGTGCCAGCAGTTTACGGACATACAATCAGCCCCAGCATTTT.

The V call is TRBV3-1, the J call TRBJ2-1; D is perhaps TRBD2 (5 bases). V lost 4 bases and J 0 bases, leaving 13 bases between the germline ends. Germline loops: CDR1 LGHDT, CDR2 YNNKEL (reference sequence). The CDR3 is 16 amino acids. The CDR3 sequence: CASSPRVASSYNEQFF. Here the CDR3 DNA reads TGTGCCAGCAGCCCGCGGGTTGCGAGCTCCTACAATGAGCAGTTCTTC.

This clonotype was found a few times. The chain recombines TRBV10-3 with TRBJ1-2; D is possibly TRBD1 (5 bases). This CDR3 has 13 amino acids. CDR1 ENHRY and CDR2 SYGVKD come from the germline V gene. Trimming cost V 8 bases and J 0 bases, with 10 bases left between them. The CDR3 here is CAIGGAPNYGYTF. CDR3 nucleotide sequence: TGTGCCATCGGAGGGGCCCCTAACTATGGCTACACCTTC.

CDR3 residues: CASSLEWNEQYF. In nucleotides, the CDR3 is TGTGCCAGCAGCTTAGAGTGGAACGAGCAGTACTTC. The rearrangement joins TRBV7-2 to TRBJ2-5; D not resolved. The end of the DNA aligns better with TRBJ2-7, so the J call may be wrong. CDR3 length: 12 residues. The V gene's germline CDR1 is SGHTA and CDR2 FQGNSA.

This clonotype was observed a handful of times. This chain joins TRBV6-5 and TRBJ1-1; D possibly corresponds to TRBD1 (5 bases). Trimming took off 8 bases at V and 8 bases at J, with 9 bases between the two ends. This CDR3 spans 10 amino acids. Per germline, CDR1 MNHEY and CDR2 SVGAGI. DNA of the CDR3: TGTGCCAGCGGGAAGGGGGAAGCTTTCTTT. Its translation: CASGKGEAFF.

With regard to this clonotype: With a much larger clone just one base away, this may be a read error. The genes are TRBV7-2 and TRBJ2-1, with D perhaps matching TRBD1 (5 bases). The CDR3 consists of 15 residues. The V gene lost 4 bases and the J gene lost 0 bases, with 10 bases spanning the gap. CDR1 SGHTA and CDR2 FQGNSA come from the germline V gene. The CDR3, as DNA: TGTGCCAGCAGCTCGGACATGAGCTCCTACAATGAGCAGTTCTTC. Translation: CASSSDMSSYNEQFF.

In its sample, this clonotype was seen a few times. This rearrangement joins TRBV2 to TRBJ1-6; 8 bases map to TRBD1. This CDR3 is built from 16 residues. CDR1 is SNHLY, CDR2 FYNNEI, per germline. The J segment lost 9 bases and the V segment lost 6 bases, leaving 13 bases of the junction unmatched. This CDR3 is CASSINRGIQPSPLHF. In DNA, the CDR3 is TGTGCCAGCAGCATTAACAGGGGGATCCAACCTTCACCCCTCCACTTT.

This clonotype was recorded a few times. This chain connects TRBV29-1 to TRBJ2-1; D is undetermined. Germline V lookup: CDR1 SQVTM, CDR2 ANQGSEA. The CDR3 extends over 16 amino acids. The V end lost 0 bases, the J end lost 0 bases, and 12 bases lay between the germline ends. For the CDR3, the DNA is TGCAGCGTTGAAGATGGCGGCGGTAGCTCCTACAATGAGCAGTTCTTC. It is translated as CSVEDGGGSSYNEQFF.

This clonotype has only a few counts. The chain employs TRBV6-2 or TRBV6-3 and TRBJ2-7; 9 bases match TRBD2. The CDR3 runs to 14 residues. Trimming removed 7 bases from V and 1 base from J; junction bases left unmatched: 5. Per germline, CDR1 MNHEY and CDR2 SVGEGT. This CDR3 reads CASTGLAPSYEQYF. DNA of the CDR3: TGTGCCAGCACCGGACTAGCGCCATCCTACGAGCAGTACTTC.

This clonotype was counted a few times. The chain has TRBV6-5 and TRBJ2-7, with 7 bases aligning to TRBD1. With 0 bases clipped from V and 3 bases from J, the junction kept 5 bases outside the gene matches. This CDR3 has 15 amino acids. Germline lookup yields CDR1 MNHEY and CDR2 SVGAGI. The CDR3 nucleotides are TGTGCCAGCAGTTACTCGACAGGGTCCAACTACGAGCAGTACTTC. It yields the protein CASSYSTGSNYEQYF.

This clonotype was recorded only once. This chain links TRBV7-9 with TRBJ2-7, with 7 positions matching TRBD1. This CDR3 has 13 residues. CDR1 is SEHNR, CDR2 FQNEAQ, per germline (reference sequence). V lost 3 bases and J lost 6; bases outside the gene matches: 5. DNA of the CDR3: TGTGCCAGCAGCTTCCCGGACAGGACCGAGCAGTACTTC. It yields the protein CASSFPDRTEQYF.

The V call is TRBV28, the J call TRBJ1-2; 7 bases are a match to TRBD1. Looked up from germline, CDR1 is MDHEN and CDR2 is SYDVKM. V lost 7 bases, J lost 2 bases, and 4 bases stayed unmatched. This CDR3 contains 13 residues. The CDR3 region is CASTRDSNYGYTF. CDR3 nucleotides: TGTGCCAGCACCCGGGACAGCAACTATGGCTACACCTTC.

J is TRBJ2-7 and V is TRBV20-1; 7 positions match TRBD2. After removal of 0 bases from V and 1 base from J, the junction contained 6 bases not matched to a gene. The CDR3 is made up of 15 amino acids. Germline CDR1 and CDR2: DFQATT and SNEGSKA (reference sequence). CDR3 sequence: CSAREIAGLSYEQYF. For the CDR3, the DNA is TGCAGTGCTAGAGAGATAGCGGGCCTTTCCTACGAGCAGTACTTC.

The sample holds a few counts of this clonotype. The rearrangement joins TRBV7-9 to TRBJ2-7, with unresolved D. CDR1 is SEHNR, CDR2 FQNEAQ, per germline (reference sequence). V lost 1 base and J lost 3, with 10 bases in between. CDR3 length: 14 residues. CDR3 protein: CASSLGLVIYEQYF. In DNA form, the CDR3 reads TGTGCCAGCAGCTTAGGGTTGGTGATCTACGAGCAGTACTTC.

In this sample, this clonotype turned up a few times. The chain is built from TRBV20-1 and TRBJ2-1, with 11 nucleotides matching TRBD2. This CDR3 spans 15 amino acids. Trimming at V came to 6 bases and at J to 4 bases, leaving 8 bases not matched to a gene. The germline CDR1 and CDR2 sequences are DFQATT and SNEGSKA (reference sequence). The CDR3 region is CSADLAGGMYNEQFF. CDR3 in DNA: TGCAGTGCAGATCTAGCGGGGGGCATGTACAATGAGCAGTTCTTC.

The gene calls are TRBV7-6 and TRBJ1-5; D may be TRBD1 (6 bases). V lost 5 bases to trimming and J lost 0 bases, with 11 bases between them. CDR3 length: 15 residues. The germline CDR1 and CDR2 sequences are SGHVS and FNYEAQ. The CDR3 spells CASSPDRHSNQPQHF. CDR3 DNA: TGTGCCAGCAGCCCGGACAGACATAGCAATCAGCCCCAGCATTTT.

This clonotype has at least ten counts. The V gene is TRBV29-1, the J gene TRBJ2-3; D remains ambiguous. Germline CDR1 is SQVTM and CDR2 is ANQGSEA. CDR3 size: 14 residues. V shed 4 bases and J shed 3 bases, with 14 bases lying between them. DNA of the CDR3: TGCAGCGTTGGCCGCACCGTGACTACAGATACGCAGTATTTT. Translated, it gives CSVGRTVTTDTQYF.

The chain is built from TRBV4-2 and TRBJ2-7; D is ambiguous. V dropped 0 bases and J dropped 2 bases, with 11 bases sitting between them. This CDR3 is 15 amino acids long. CDR1 is LGHNA, CDR2 YNFKEQ, per germline. CDR3 in amino acids: CASSQELSATYEQYF. The CDR3 DNA reads as TGTGCCAGCAGCCAAGAACTAAGCGCGACCTACGAGCAGTACTTC.

The J gene is TRBJ1-6, the V gene TRBV27, with 7 bases aligning to TRBD1. V was pared by 4 bases and J by 6 bases, with 9 bases of the junction left unmatched. CDR3 length equals 16 residues. Germline V gene data show CDR1 as MNHEY and CDR2 as SMNVEV (reference sequence). The CDR3 DNA reads TGTGCCAGCAGTTCCCCTCGGGACAGACTTAATTCACCCCTCCACTTT. This sequence encodes CASSSPRDRLNSPLHF.

The DNA of the CDR3 is TGTGCCAGCAGCTTAGGGGCGTGGGGGGGATACACTGAAGCTTTCTTT. Protein sequence: CASSLGAWGGYTEAFF. The rearrangement uses TRBV11-2 and TRBJ1-1, with TRBD1 as a possible D gene (5 bases). This CDR3 is built from 16 residues. Deletions cut 1 base from V and 3 bases from J, with 15 bases between. Germline V CDR1 and CDR2: SGHAT, FQNNGV.

The chain recombines TRBV7-2 with TRBJ2-1, with D possibly being TRBD2 (5 bases). The CDR3 is 14 residues long. V lost 6 bases and J lost 6, with 15 bases in between. CDR1 and CDR2 (germline): SGHTA, FQGNSA. Here the CDR3 reads CASRPWVEGNEQFF. CDR3 bases: TGTGCCAGCAGACCATGGGTCGAGGGCAATGAGCAGTTCTTC.

This clonotype was observed at least ten times. This rearrangement joins TRBV12-3 or TRBV12-4 to TRBJ2-3; 10 nucleotides match TRBD2. This CDR3 has 14 amino acids. After removal of 6 bases from V and 3 bases from J, the junction contained 3 bases not matched to a gene. This CDR3 is CASSRTSGTDTQYF. The CDR3 DNA reads TGTGCCAGCAGCCGGACTAGCGGTACAGATACGCAGTATTTT.

The genes are TRBV24-1 and TRBJ2-3, with D perhaps TRBD1 (6 bases). V was trimmed by 5 bases and J by 7 bases, leaving 9 bases between them. The CDR3 runs to 12 residues. Per germline, CDR1 KGHDR and CDR2 SFDVKD. DNA for the CDR3: TGTGCCACCAGTGCTCAGGGGTATACGCAGTATTTT. Its translation is CATSAQGYTQYF.

Remarks on this clonotype: Germline is not matched at one junction end, which may reflect a read error. In DNA, the CDR3 is TGTGCAATCAGTGAATGGGGGGTTTCCTACGAGCGGTACTTC. Its protein product is CAISEWGVSYERYF. The chain joins TRBV10-3 to TRBJ2-7, with a possible D match to TRBD2 (6 bases). The CDR3 totals 14 residues. The germline gives CDR1 ENHRY, CDR2 SYGVKD.

The gene calls are TRBV10-1 and TRBJ1-1; TRBD1 is a possible D gene (6 bases). V shed 6 bases and J shed 3 bases, with 32 bases lying between them. The CDR3 totals 20 residues. From germline, CDR1 is WNHNN and CDR2 SYGVQD (reference sequence). CDR3 sequence: CASSPSKGGFIDPLDTEAFF. In DNA, the CDR3 is TGCGCCAGCAGCCCTTCCAAAGGGGGTTTTATTGATCCCCTGGACACTGAAGCTTTCTTT.

This clonotype was counted a few times. The J gene is TRBJ2-5, the V gene TRBV12-3 or TRBV12-4; 7 bases match TRBD2. The CDR3 runs 15 residues. J was trimmed by 5 bases and V by 5 bases; bases with no gene match: 11. The CDR3 here is CASSTTTSSWETQYF. DNA for the CDR3: TGTGCCAGCAGTACTACGACTAGCTCGTGGGAGACCCAGTACTTC.

This clonotype has only a few counts. An end of the junction does not agree with germline; a read error may underlie this. This chain uses TRBV2 with TRBJ1-6; D is unresolved. CDR3 length: 14 amino acids. Germline V CDR1 and CDR2: SNHLY, FYNNEI. CDR3 sequence: CASRVDGYNSPPHF. CDR3 nucleotides: TGTGCCAGCAGAGTGGACGGCTATAATTCACCCCCCCACTTT.